Here is one T cell receptor (beta chain) with its context. What it binds is unknown. CDR1 is LNHDA and CDR2 is SQIVND in the germline V gene (reference sequence). The CDR3 length is 14 residues. The V and J ends lost 4 bases and 5 bases respectively, with 14 bases between them. This record comes from a study of cytomegalovirus exposure and HLA in healthy donors. Study-wide results and caveats: Later, an analysis found that common viral pathogens appeared to be linked with several of the most significant clusters. Across donors, sequencing depth was assumed by presence/absence analyses to be roughly uniform.

Use of 60 Vbeta and 13 Jbeta primers characterized the PCR. Repertoires were generated with immunoSEQ multiplex PCR, while TCRdb's copy carries only in-frame clones and drops some. Of 140,000 to 150,000 clones listed, approximately 80% are singletons. Sequencing was carried out using PBMCs. This clonotype was obtained from a male donor in good health and CMV-seronegative. The chain uses TRBV19 and TRBJ1-1, with D perhaps matching TRBD1 (6 bases). CDR3 residues: CASSTYRDGTEAFF. CDR3 coding DNA: TGTGCCAGTAGTACCTACAGGGATGGGACTGAAGCTTTCTTT.